The rows below give T cell receptor beta chains drawn from one sample of a study of T cell changes during pregnancy in multiple sclerosis. Some clones are missing from TCRdb's copy, which holds only in-frame ones; the method was immunoSEQ multiplex PCR. The sample consists of around 100,000 clones, about 90% of them appearing once. Material: peripheral blood, obtained after pregnancy. These receptors were collected from a female donor with multiple sclerosis, enrolled in a pregnancy study. Each CDR3 is given with its conserved first and last residue. The D gene is left open where the match is weak. Clone size is stated in some rows and not others, as once, few, many or a class when expanded.

>TRBJ1-1|-|TRBV9|-
CASSPIGSHEAFF
TGTGCCAGCAGCCCCATAGGGAGCCATGAAGCTTTCTTT
>TRBJ2-1|few|TRBV13|TRBD2
CASSLYRRQAGTSVQGEQFF
TGTGCCAGCAGCTTATATCGCCGCCAAGCCGGGACTAGCGTTCAAGGTGAGCAGTTCTTC
>TRBJ2-1|-|TRBV6-6|TRBD2
CASSSLAGGGYNEQFF
TGTGCCAGCAGTTCCCTCGCTGGCGGGGGTTACAATGAGCAGTTCTTC
>TRBJ1-6|-|TRBV5-5|TRBD1
CASSLQTGTNSPLHF
TGTGCCAGCAGCCTACAGACAGGGACCAATTCACCCCTCCACTTT
>TRBJ2-2|-|TRBV10-3|-
CAIAIRGEAGELFF
TGTGCCATCGCGATAAGGGGCGAAGCCGGGGAGCTGTTTTTT
>TRBJ1-6|-|TRBV4-3|-
CASSQTSGQLSPLHF
TGCGCCAGCAGCCAAACCTCGGGACAATTGTCACCCCTCCACTTT
>TRBJ2-3|-|TRBV10-1|TRBD2
CASSGAGARDTQYF
TGCGCCAGCAGTGGAGCGGGAGCAAGAGATACGCAGTATTTT
>TRBJ2-1|-|TRBV19|TRBD2
CASSTRTSGRYNEQFF
TGTGCCAGTAGTACCCGGACTAGCGGGAGATACAATGAGCAGTTCTTC
>TRBJ1-5|-|TRBV4-3|TRBD1
CASSPRTGNAYSNQPQHF
TGCGCCAGCAGCCCACGGACAGGGAATGCCTATAGCAATCAGCCCCAGCATTTT
>TRBJ2-1|-|TRBV27|TRBD2
CASSPKREGRDEQFF
TGTGCCAGCAGTCCCAAGCGGGAGGGCCGGGATGAGCAGTTCTTC
>TRBJ1-2|-|TRBV4-3|TRBD1
CASSRGDHGYTF
TGCGCCAGCTCCAGGGGGGATCACGGCTACACCTTC
>TRBJ2-5|-|TRBV11-3|-
CASSPPTGLQETQYF
TGTGCCAGCAGCCCACCGACAGGCCTTCAAGAGACCCAGTACTTC
>TRBJ1-1|-|TRBV7-8|-
CASRIVIGTGGEAFF
TGTGCCAGCAGGATCGTCATAGGGACGGGAGGTGAAGCTTTCTTT
>TRBJ1-6|-|TRBV4-1|TRBD1
CASSQASAGTGVQSYNSPLHF
TGCGCCAGCAGCCAAGCCTCCGCCGGGACAGGGGTTCAGTCCTATAATTCACCCCTCCACTTT
>TRBJ1-5|-|TRBV19|TRBD1
CASSANRGMSNQPQHF
TGTGCCAGTAGTGCGAACAGGGGTATGAGCAATCAGCCCCAGCATTTT
>TRBJ2-1|once|TRBV7-2|TRBD2
CASSLRGSYNEQFF
TGTGCCAGCAGCTTGCGGGGGTCCTACAATGAGCAGTTCTTC
>TRBJ2-3|-|TRBV11-2|-
CASSLFPNTGFRTDTQYF
TGTGCCAGCAGCTTATTCCCCAACACGGGGTTCCGCACAGATACGCAGTATTTT
>TRBJ1-6|-|TRBV7-3|TRBD1
CASSLWGAGGNSPLHF
TGTGCCAGCAGCTTATGGGGGGCAGGGGGAAATTCACCCCTCCACTTT
>TRBJ2-3|once|TRBV30|TRBD1
CAGSRAGTGYTDTQYF
TGTGCCGGGAGTAGGGCCGGGACAGGGTACACAGATACGCAGTATTTT
>TRBJ2-7|-|TRBV5-1|TRBD1
CASSRTGIAYEQYF
TGCGCCAGCAGCCGGACAGGGATCGCCTACGAGCAGTACTTC
>TRBJ2-5|-|TRBV15|TRBD2
CATSRGTFASGRLLQETQYF
TGTGCCACCAGCAGAGGGACTTTTGCTAGCGGGAGACTCCTCCAAGAGACCCAGTACTTC
>TRBJ2-2|-|TRBV2|TRBD1
CASSTPGQGANTGELFF
TGTGCCAGCAGTACACCGGGACAGGGGGCGAACACCGGGGAGCTGTTTTTT